What follows describes a single TCR beta chain. Profiled with immunoSEQ multiplex PCR; TCRdb holds only in-frame clones, not every one. This table has hundreds of thousands of clones, under 90% appearing once. This specimen comes from a study of blood T cell repertoires in COVID-19. Germline CDR1 and CDR2: MDHEN and SYDVKM. The CDR3 is 16 amino acids. Germline trimming cut 4 bases from V and 5 bases from J; bases unmatched to any gene: 10. The chain is built from TRBV28 and TRBJ2-7; 11 positions match TRBD1. This TCR derives from a human donor in a cohort sampled during active COVID-19. The sample comprised peripheral blood. CDR3 sequence: CASSSPPGQGVDEQYF. The CDR3 DNA is TGTGCCAGCAGTTCCCCCCCGGGACAGGGGGTCGACGAGCAGTACTTC.